These 2 T cell receptor beta chains were all obtained from the same sample, sequenced in a study of siplizumab effects on memory and regulatory T cells. Generated by immunoSEQ multiplex PCR, the TCRdb table keeps only in-frame clones and is missing some. The repertoire holds some 100,000 clones, with about 90% as singletons. The source material was non-Treg CD4+ T cells sorted from blood. Receptors originate from a human donor in good health.

The CDR3 DNA reads as TGCAGCGACTCTGGACTAGCCCTGTCAAATGAGCAGTTCTTC. Translating gives CSDSGLALSNEQFF. The chain links TRBV29-1 to TRBJ2-1; 8 positions match TRBD2. The CDR3 is 14 residues long. From germline, CDR1 is SQVTM and CDR2 ANQGSEA. Trimming cost V 7 bases and J 7 bases; bases outside gene matches: 12.

This clone was recorded once. The V gene is TRBV12-5, the J gene TRBJ2-1; TRBD2 aligns across 7 bases. Germline V gene sequence: CDR1 LGHNT, CDR2 FRNRAP. The CDR3 length is 14 residues. The CDR3 region has the DNA TGTGCCAGGTGGGGGGGAGAGTCCTACAATGAGCAGTTCTTC. Encoded protein: CARWGGESYNEQFF.